This record concerns one T cell receptor (beta chain) sequence. Its target is not known. The junction departs from germline at one end; a sequencing error may be responsible. It was with a sample-barcoded 5' primer and a J-beta primer mix that a second PCR of about 7 to 12 cycles was run. Each of the samples gave a minimum of 2.5 million paired-end reads that contained CDR3. TCRdb re-called the 5' RACE reads through MiXCR, storing one row per CDR3 protein. The table records roughly 1,700,000 distinct CDR3 sequences, under 30% of them present only once. This record comes from a study of blood T cells in healthy people across ages. Germline loops: CDR1 SGHRS, CDR2 YFSETQ. The CDR3 extends over 14 amino acids. General study points: While age rose, TCR beta diversity per million T cells dropped in a roughly linear way.

This sequence joins TRBV5-1 and TRBJ2-7; 8 nucleotides match TRBD2. This receptor was obtained from a woman aged 30 to 39 in good health. The sample taken for sequencing was blood. Written as DNA, the CDR3 is TGCACCAGCAGCCTCACTAGCGGTCCCTACGAGCAGTACTTC. Translated: CTSSLTSGPYEQYF.